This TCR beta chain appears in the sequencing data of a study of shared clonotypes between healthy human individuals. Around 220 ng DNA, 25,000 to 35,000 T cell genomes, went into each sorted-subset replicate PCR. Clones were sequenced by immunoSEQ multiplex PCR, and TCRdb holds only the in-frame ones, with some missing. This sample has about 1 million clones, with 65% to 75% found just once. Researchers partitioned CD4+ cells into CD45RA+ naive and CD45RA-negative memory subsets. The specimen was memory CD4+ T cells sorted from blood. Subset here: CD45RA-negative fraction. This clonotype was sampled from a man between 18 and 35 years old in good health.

The DNA of the CDR3 is TGCGCCACCCTCGTTTGGGTCCGGGATAATGAAAAACTGTTTTTT. Translating it yields CATLVWVRDNEKLFF. This chain uses TRBV10-1 with TRBJ1-4; D remains unclear. Deletions cut 10 bases from V and 4 bases from J, with 19 bases between. There are 15 residues in the CDR3. The germline V gene encodes CDR1 WNHNN and CDR2 SYGVQD (reference sequence).